Following are 26 T cell receptor beta chains from one sample sequenced in a study of cytomegalovirus exposure and HLA in healthy donors. The PCR contained 60 Vbeta and 13 Jbeta primers. The table came from immunoSEQ multiplex PCR; TCRdb's copy has only in-frame clones and leaves some out. Counted here are approximately 170,000 clones, roughly four fifths occurring once; the ten biggest clones make up 2% to 2.5%. Sequencing input: PBMCs. The receptor source for this set is a woman aged 25 to 39 in good health and CMV-seropositive.

The chain employs TRBV6-5 and TRBJ1-4, with D unresolved. The CDR3 spans 13 residues. V was shortened by 6 bases and J by 5 bases, with 10 bases between the two germline ends. Germline CDR1 reads MNHEY; CDR2 reads SVGAGI. CDR3 region: CASRPTVNEKLFF. Written as DNA, the CDR3 is TGTGCCAGCAGGCCTACAGTGAATGAAAAACTGTTTTTT.

The chain recombines TRBV5-1 with TRBJ2-2, with 11 nucleotides matching TRBD1. CDR3 length: 17 amino acids. The junction had 11 bases not matched to a gene; V was cut back by 4 bases and J by 6 bases. Germline values: CDR1 SGHRS, CDR2 YFSETQ. The CDR3 sequence: CASSHRTGGAKSGELFF. Here the CDR3 DNA reads TGCGCCAGCAGCCATAGGACAGGGGGCGCAAAATCCGGGGAGCTGTTTTTT. The whole variable domain, filled in from reference TRBV5-1 and TRBJ2-2, reads KAGVTQTPRYLIKTRGQQVTLSCSPISGHRSVSWYQQTPGQGLQFLFEYFSETQRNKGNFPGRFSGRQFSNSRSEMNVSTLELGDSALYLCASSHRTGGAKSGELFFGEGSRLTVL.

The chain joins TRBV29-1 to TRBJ2-7; TRBD1 might be the D (5 bases). Germline V gene sequence: CDR1 SQVTM, CDR2 ANQGSEA. The CDR3 is made up of 14 amino acids. V was shortened by 6 bases and J by 4 bases, with 19 bases between the two germline ends. In DNA, the CDR3 is TGCAGCGTGAAGAACCAGGGTCCTCTATACGAGCAGTACTTC. It encodes CSVKNQGPLYEQYF.

The chain joins TRBV4-3 to TRBJ1-5, with TRBD1 as a possible D gene (6 bases). Germline V gene sequence: CDR1 LGHNA, CDR2 YSLEER. This CDR3 contains 17 residues. Trimming shortened V by 0 bases and J by 0 bases, and 12 bases separated the two germline ends. CDR3: CASSQDAGDPSNQPQHF. The CDR3 DNA reads TGCGCCAGCAGCCAAGATGCAGGGGATCCTAGCAATCAGCCCCAGCATTTT.

This chain uses TRBV29-1 with TRBJ2-1; 8 bases line up with TRBD2. CDR1 is SQVTM, CDR2 ANQGSEA, per germline. The CDR3 runs to 15 residues. Trimming removed 8 bases from V and 2 bases from J; junction bases left unmatched: 11. The chain's CDR3 is CSTLSGDGAYNEQFF. The CDR3 nucleotides read TGCAGCACGCTTAGCGGGGACGGGGCCTACAATGAGCAGTTCTTC.

The rearrangement joins TRBV28 to TRBJ1-5, with 7 bases matching TRBD1. Germline V CDR1 and CDR2: MDHEN, SYDVKM. The CDR3 consists of 16 residues. Trimming at V came to 4 bases and at J to 4 bases, leaving 10 bases not matched to a gene. CDR3 in DNA: TGTGCCAGCAGTTCACCTCGAGGGGGCCCGAATCAGCCCCAGCATTTT. Translation: CASSSPRGGPNQPQHF. The whole variable domain, filled in from reference TRBV28 and TRBJ1-5, reads DVKVTQSSRYLVKRTGEKVFLECVQDMDHENMFWYRQDPGLGLRLIYFSYDVKMKEKGDIPEGYSVSREKKERFSLILESASTNQTSMYLCASSSPRGGPNQPQHFGDGTRLSIL.

The chain employs TRBV6-5 and TRBJ1-5; the D gene is possibly TRBD1 (6 bases). V lost 4 bases, J lost 1 base, and 11 bases lay in between. This CDR3 spans 15 amino acids. Germline values: CDR1 MNHEY, CDR2 SVGAGI. CDR3 in amino acids: CASSSTGYSNQPQHF. The CDR3 DNA is TGTGCCAGCAGTTCCACAGGGTACAGCAATCAGCCCCAGCATTTT.

This chain's CDR3 is CASSLYGTGGFNEQYF. DNA of the CDR3: TGTGCCAGCAGCTTGTATGGGACAGGGGGGTTCAACGAGCAGTACTTC. The chain couples TRBV5-6 to TRBJ2-7; 11 nucleotides match TRBD1. Trimming removed 1 base from V and 5 bases from J; junction bases left unmatched: 8. In germline, CDR1 is SGHDT, CDR2 YYEEEE. This CDR3 has 16 amino acids. Filled out from reference TRBV5-6 and TRBJ2-7, the complete variable domain reads DAGVTQSPTHLIKTRGQQVTLRCSPKSGHDTVSWYQQALGQGPQFIFQYYEEEERQRGNFPDRFSGHQFPNYSSELNVNALLLGDSALYLCASSLYGTGGFNEQYFGPGTRLTVT.

The V call is TRBV6-5, the J call TRBJ2-5, with D possibly TRBD2 on 5 matching bases. The CDR3 has 16 amino acids. The V end lost 0 bases, the J end lost 5 bases, and 16 bases lay between the germline ends. The germline gives CDR1 MNHEY, CDR2 SVGAGI. In DNA, the CDR3 is TGTGCCAGCAGTTACTCTATGTCGGGGTCGTTGGAGACCCAGTACTTC. It is translated as CASSYSMSGSLETQYF.

About this clone: The same CDR3 also results from other DNA sequences found in this sample. The chain uses TRBV4-3 and TRBJ1-1; D gene ambiguous. In germline, CDR1 is LGHNA, CDR2 YSLEER. Trimming removed 0 bases from V and 4 bases from J, with 9 bases in between. This CDR3 comprises 14 residues. CDR3: CASSQDVPGTEAFF. The CDR3 DNA sequence: TGCGCCAGCAGCCAAGACGTCCCGGGCACTGAAGCTTTCTTT.

The V gene is TRBV5-4, the J gene TRBJ1-2; 10 bases map to TRBD1. CDR3 size: 16 residues. CDR1 and CDR2 (germline): SGHNT, YYREEE (reference sequence). The J segment lost 0 bases and the V segment lost 0 bases, leaving 2 bases of the junction unmatched. CDR3 nucleotide sequence: TGTGCCAGCAGCTTGGCCGGGACAGGGGCTAACTATGGCTACACCTTC. Translated: CASSLAGTGANYGYTF.

This sequence joins TRBV6-5 and TRBJ1-1; no definite D call. Looked up from germline, CDR1 is MNHEY and CDR2 is SVGAGI. The CDR3 totals 15 residues. V was pared by 0 bases and J by 7 bases, with 15 bases between. Written as DNA, the CDR3 is TGTGCCAGCAGTTACTCGTTTGTTAGACTAAATGAAGCTTTCTTT. Encoded protein: CASSYSFVRLNEAFF.

The genes are TRBV15 and TRBJ2-2; possibly TRBD2 for D (5 bases). V lost 3 bases and J lost 3, with 8 bases in between. Germline values: CDR1 LNHNV, CDR2 YYDKDF (reference sequence). This CDR3 comprises 14 residues. CDR3 residues: CATSRGEDTGELFF. DNA for the CDR3: TGTGCCACCAGCAGGGGAGAGGACACCGGGGAGCTGTTTTTT.

There are a few counts of this clone. V is TRBV5-4 and J is TRBJ2-1; TRBD1 is a possible D gene (6 bases). V was trimmed by 4 bases and J by 5 bases, leaving 16 bases between them. In germline, CDR1 is SGHNT, CDR2 YYREEE (reference sequence). This CDR3 contains 15 residues. CDR3 loop: CASSPPGALDNEQFF. The CDR3 coding sequence is TGTGCCAGCAGCCCCCCAGGGGCATTGGACAATGAGCAGTTCTTC.

For the CDR3, the DNA is TGTGCCAGCAGCGTGGACCCCGGGACAGGGGGATCGGAAGCTTTCTTT. Its protein product is CASSVDPGTGGSEAFF. This sequence joins TRBV9 and TRBJ1-1; TRBD1 matches at 11 bases. This CDR3 contains 16 residues. CDR1 SGDLS and CDR2 YYNGEE come from the germline V gene. Germline trimming cut 2 bases from V and 8 bases from J; bases unmatched to any gene: 11.

CDR3 region: CASSLLTLGGEASGNTIYF. CDR3 nucleotides: TGTGCCAGCAGCTTACTCACTCTTGGGGGGGAGGCCTCTGGAAACACCATATATTTT. V gene TRBV7-6 combines with J gene TRBJ1-3, with D perhaps TRBD1 (5 bases). The CDR3 consists of 19 residues. Germline lookup yields CDR1 SGHVS and CDR2 FNYEAQ. V was shortened by 2 bases and J by 0 bases, with 20 bases between the two germline ends.

The chain joins TRBV30 to TRBJ2-3; possible D gene TRBD2, 6 bases. CDR3 size: 14 residues. V lost 3 bases and J lost 0, with 10 bases in between. Germline CDR1 is GTSNPN and CDR2 is SVGIG (reference sequence). The CDR3: CAWREGLSTDTQYF. CDR3 nucleotide sequence: TGTGCCTGGAGAGAGGGACTTAGCACAGATACGCAGTATTTT.

In this sample, this clone turned up once. The rearrangement joins TRBV9 to TRBJ1-5; possible D gene TRBD1, 6 bases. CDR1 is SGDLS, CDR2 YYNGEE, per germline. V gave up 4 bases and J gave up 5 bases, with 16 bases separating them. The CDR3 covers 15 residues. CDR3 loop: CASSPGRDIYQPQHF. CDR3 sequence (DNA): TGTGCCAGCAGCCCAGGTCGGGACATTTATCAGCCCCAGCATTTT.

The V gene is TRBV6-4, the J gene TRBJ2-3; tentatively, D is TRBD2 (5 bases). The CDR3 has 15 amino acids. Trimming removed 4 bases at V and 5 bases at J, with 16 bases between. Germline V gene sequence: CDR1 MRHNA, CDR2 SNTAGT. The CDR3 nucleotides are TGTGCCAGCAGTGGCTCTCTCGGAGGTGTAGATACGCAGTATTTT. It translates to CASSGSLGGVDTQYF.

The chain recombines TRBV27 with TRBJ2-7; 11 bases map to TRBD1. This CDR3 has 14 residues. In germline, CDR1 is MNHEY, CDR2 SMNVEV (reference sequence). V lost 2 bases, J lost 7 bases, and 4 bases stayed unmatched. The CDR3 sequence is CASSLGQGAREQYF. As DNA, the CDR3 is TGTGCCAGCAGTTTAGGACAGGGGGCGCGGGAGCAGTACTTC.

This rearrangement joins TRBV19 to TRBJ2-5; 14 bases are a match to TRBD2. Germline trimming cut 3 bases from V and 5 bases from J; bases unmatched to any gene: 2. This CDR3 spans 15 amino acids. The germline V gene has CDR1 LNHDA and CDR2 SQIVND (reference sequence). The CDR3 loop reads CASSMGLAGEETQYF. CDR3 nucleotides: TGTGCCAGTAGTATGGGACTAGCGGGGGAGGAGACCCAGTACTTC.

This chain connects TRBV28 to TRBJ1-5, with D possibly matching TRBD1 (6 bases). Germline V lookup: CDR1 MDHEN, CDR2 SYDVKM. This CDR3 is 15 amino acids long. Trimming pared 3 bases from V and 7 bases from J, leaving 16 bases between. The CDR3 DNA follows: TGTGCCAGCAGTTTTTCTAACAGGGATGGCCAGCCCCAGCATTTT. Protein: CASSFSNRDGQPQHF.

This clone has just one count. This CDR3 is CASSLTRRIDTEAFF. CDR3 in DNA: TGTGCCAGCAGCTTAACCCGGAGGATAGACACTGAAGCTTTCTTT. The chain employs TRBV7-9 and TRBJ1-1; unclear D gene. This CDR3 is 15 amino acids long. Per the germline V gene, CDR1 is SEHNR and CDR2 is FQNEAQ (reference sequence). The ends were cut back, 2 bases at V and 3 bases at J, with 13 bases in the middle.

The CDR3, as DNA: TGCAGCGTTGCTGCGGACAGGGAAAAGGGCACTGAAGCTTTCTTT. Amino acids: CSVAADREKGTEAFF. This chain joins TRBV29-1 and TRBJ1-1, with 8 bases identical to TRBD1. Looked up from germline, CDR1 is SQVTM and CDR2 is ANQGSEA. V lost 4 bases and J lost 4; bases outside the gene matches: 11. This CDR3 comprises 15 residues.

The chain uses TRBV5-1 and TRBJ1-3; D ambiguous. This CDR3 contains 16 residues. Germline V lookup: CDR1 SGHRS, CDR2 YFSETQ. V shed 0 bases and J shed 0 bases, with 10 bases lying between them. The CDR3 sequence: CASSLDSSLSGNTIYF. The DNA of the CDR3 is TGCGCCAGCAGCTTGGACTCGTCACTCTCTGGAAACACCATATATTTT.

This clone was observed a handful of times. The V call is TRBV5-1, the J call TRBJ2-5; 7 bases agree with TRBD1. The CDR3 runs 17 residues. Germline lookup yields CDR1 SGHRS and CDR2 YFSETQ. The J segment lost 2 bases and the V segment lost 4 bases, leaving 14 bases of the junction unmatched. CDR3 coding DNA: TGCGCCAGCAGCCAGGTCCGAAACGGACAGGTACAAGAGACCCAGTACTTC. It yields the protein CASSQVRNGQVQETQYF. Combining the CDR3 with reference TRBV5-1 and TRBJ2-5 gives the whole variable domain KAGVTQTPRYLIKTRGQQVTLSCSPISGHRSVSWYQQTPGQGLQFLFEYFSETQRNKGNFPGRFSGRQFSNSRSEMNVSTLELGDSALYLCASSQVRNGQVQETQYFGPGTRLLVL.